The 22 T cell receptor beta chains given below trace back to one sample, sequenced in a study of T-cell memory formation after mild COVID-19. A single record per CDR3 protein comes from TCRdb applying MiXCR to the 5' RACE reads. The table includes 270,000 or so distinct CDR3 sequences, more than 15% detected once. Material: PBMCs or a T cell subset sorted from them (not recorded which). All receptors derive from a man aged 18 to 30 who had mild COVID-19 (a few samples of this study predate the infection). Cell type and time point are not known.

The chain joins TRBV7-2 to TRBJ2-3, with 10 nucleotides matching TRBD2. This CDR3 has 14 residues. V trimming: 5 bases; J trimming: 5 bases; junction bases outside the gene matches: 4. Germline lookup yields CDR1 SGHTA and CDR2 FQGNSA. In DNA form, the CDR3 reads TGTGCCAGCAGCATTACTAGCGGGGTAGATACGCAGTATTTT. Translated, it gives CASSITSGVDTQYF.

This clonotype was seen only a few times. The chain is built from TRBV29-1 and TRBJ2-1; D may be TRBD2 (5 bases). V was shortened by 4 bases and J by 12 bases, with 16 bases between the two germline ends. CDR1 is SQVTM, CDR2 ANQGSEA, per germline. This CDR3 region has 12 residues. The CDR3 DNA follows: TGCAGCGTTGTGGGGATGGGGAGCGGGCAGTTCTTC. Its protein product is CSVVGMGSGQFF.

The rearrangement links TRBV3-1 to TRBJ2-1; D perhaps matches TRBD1 (6 bases). V was pared by 4 bases and J by 4 bases, with 11 bases between. Germline CDR1 reads LGHDT; CDR2 reads YNNKEL (reference sequence). This CDR3 comprises 14 residues. CDR3 sequence: CASSLLTGYNEQFF. In DNA form, the CDR3 reads TGTGCCAGCAGCCTACTAACAGGGTACAATGAGCAGTTCTTC.

The J gene is TRBJ2-5, the V gene TRBV20-1, with 8 bases matching TRBD2. CDR3 size: 16 residues. Germline V gives CDR1 DFQATT, CDR2 SNEGSKA (reference sequence). V shed 0 bases and J 1 base; nucleotides not matched to a gene: 7. The chain's CDR3 is CSARDTSGGFQETQYF. The CDR3 region has the DNA TGCAGTGCTAGAGATACCAGCGGGGGCTTCCAAGAGACCCAGTACTTC.

This clonotype was observed a handful of times. This chain joins TRBV5-6 and TRBJ1-5; possibly TRBD1 for D (5 bases). The ends were cut back, 4 bases at V and 7 bases at J, with 24 bases in the middle. The CDR3 runs to 17 residues. Germline loops: CDR1 SGHDT, CDR2 YYEEEE. CDR3 in amino acids: CASSRWRGAVPNQPQHF. CDR3 in DNA: TGTGCCAGCAGCCGGTGGAGGGGCGCCGTCCCAAACCAGCCCCAGCATTTT.

CDR3 nucleotide sequence: TGTGCCAGCAGCCCCCTGGGGCTAGCTAGCAGCGAACCGCAGTATTTT. Protein: CASSPLGLASSEPQYF. J is TRBJ2-3 and V is TRBV7-8; D may correspond to TRBD1 or TRBD2 (5 bases each). This CDR3 region has 16 residues. Trimming left V 5 bases short and J 10 bases short, with 25 bases between. Germline V gene lookup returns CDR1 SGHVS and CDR2 FQNEAQ.

This clonotype was observed a handful of times. The chain links TRBV7-9 to TRBJ1-1; 8 positions agree with TRBD1. The CDR3 consists of 13 residues. V dropped 4 bases and J dropped 11; count of bases not matched to a gene: 9. Germline CDR1 is SEHNR and CDR2 is FQNEAQ (reference sequence). The CDR3 region is CASSSRQGRRAFF. CDR3 bases: TGTGCCAGCAGCTCCAGACAGGGGCGCCGGGCTTTCTTT.

This clonotype was seen a handful of times. The chain has TRBV7-9 and TRBJ2-7; 10 bases agree with TRBD1. Losses at the gene ends were 4 bases for V and 0 bases for J; bases not matched to a gene: 6. The germline gives CDR1 SEHNR, CDR2 FQNEAQ (reference sequence). The CDR3 is made up of 16 amino acids. CDR3 sequence reads: CASSSRTGGPSYEQYF. The CDR3 nucleotides read TGTGCCAGCAGCTCCAGGACAGGGGGACCCTCCTACGAGCAGTACTTC.

This chain links TRBV12-3 or TRBV12-4 with TRBJ1-2; D call uncertain. CDR3 length: 13 residues. Trimming pared 6 bases from V and 8 bases from J, leaving 16 bases between. The CDR3 protein is CASSLMVRRGYTF. The CDR3 bases are TGTGCCAGCAGCCTCATGGTCCGAAGAGGCTACACCTTC.

This clonotype turned up a few times. This chain joins TRBV10-3 and TRBJ1-5; no reliable D call. CDR1 and CDR2 from the germline V gene are ENHRY and SYGVKD. With 0 bases removed from V and 3 bases from J, the gap between germline ends came to 9 bases. There are 15 residues in the CDR3. The CDR3: CAISESWSANQPQHF. The CDR3 DNA reads TGTGCCATCAGTGAGTCATGGTCGGCCAATCAGCCCCAGCATTTT.

This clonotype was counted only a few times. The chain joins TRBV7-2 to TRBJ2-7; D gene uncertain. The CDR3 sequence is 15 residues long. The V and J ends lost 5 bases and 5 bases respectively, with 19 bases between them. Germline V gene data show CDR1 as SGHTA and CDR2 as FQGNSA. The CDR3 spells CASSLNRPPGDEQYF. The DNA of the CDR3 is TGTGCCAGCAGCCTCAATCGTCCACCAGGCGACGAGCAGTACTTC.

The table lists this clonotype with a few counts. The V and J genes are TRBV28 and TRBJ2-5; D tentatively fits TRBD1 or TRBD2 (6 bases each). Per the germline V gene, CDR1 is MDHEN and CDR2 is SYDVKM. V was trimmed by 7 bases and J by 4 bases, leaving 22 bases between them. The CDR3 sequence is 16 residues long. The CDR3 DNA sequence: TGTGCCAGCATGGTCGTCGAACAGGGACTCGGAGAGACCCAGTACTTC. The encoded protein is CASMVVEQGLGETQYF.

Only a few counts were recorded for this clonotype. The chain joins TRBV10-1 to TRBJ2-3, with 8 bases lining up with TRBD1. The CDR3 has 16 amino acids. Germline trimming cut 2 bases from V and 4 bases from J; bases unmatched to any gene: 8. Germline assignment: CDR1 WNHNN and CDR2 SYGVQD (reference sequence). CDR3 sequence reads: CASSEVGQGSADTQYF. CDR3 sequence (DNA): TGCGCCAGCAGTGAGGTTGGACAGGGAAGCGCAGATACGCAGTATTTT.

In nucleotides, the CDR3 is TGTGCCAGCAGCGCACAGGCTAGCGGGGGGCAAGAGACCCAGTACTTC. Translated: CASSAQASGGQETQYF. The chain uses TRBV7-3 and TRBJ2-5; 11 bases are shared with TRBD2. The CDR3 totals 16 residues. CDR1 is SGHTA, CDR2 FQGTGA, per germline. The J segment lost 2 bases and the V segment lost 5 bases, leaving 7 bases of the junction unmatched.

This clonotype showed up just a few times. The chain combines TRBV28 with TRBJ2-7; 7 nucleotides line up with TRBD1. The CDR3 totals 14 residues. Germline trimming cut 5 bases from V and 3 bases from J; bases unmatched to any gene: 7. The V gene's germline CDR1 is MDHEN and CDR2 SYDVKM. DNA for the CDR3: TGTGCCAGCAGTCGGTTGGGACAGCACTACGAGCAGTACGTC. As protein: CASSRLGQHYEQYV.

CDR3 in amino acids: CASSSRTGGPTEAFF. CDR3 sequence (DNA): TGCGCCAGCAGCAGCAGGACAGGGGGCCCCACTGAAGCTTTCTTT. V is TRBV5-1 and J is TRBJ1-1; TRBD1 agrees at 11 bases. The germline V gene has CDR1 SGHRS and CDR2 YFSETQ. The CDR3 length is 15 residues. Unmatched junction bases numbered 6, after V lost 4 bases and J lost 4 bases.

This clonotype was found many times. This chain connects TRBV7-2 to TRBJ1-4; D might be TRBD1 (6 bases). Trimming stripped 5 bases from V and 6 bases from J, with 16 bases between. Germline V CDR1 and CDR2: SGHTA, FQGNSA. The length of the CDR3 is 15 residues. CDR3 sequence: CASSRGQTKHEKLFF. The CDR3 bases are TGTGCCAGCAGCCGAGGACAGACTAAACATGAAAAACTGTTTTTT.

Many counts were recorded for this clonotype. V usage is TRBV12-3 or TRBV12-4 and J usage is TRBJ2-7, with 9 bases that match TRBD1. This CDR3 comprises 16 residues. The V gene end was trimmed by 1 base and the J gene end by 5 bases; junction bases not matched to a gene: 9. The CDR3 DNA follows: TGTGCCAGCAGTTTAGATGGTACAGGGGGCAACGACGAGCAGTACGTC. Its translation: CASSLDGTGGNDEQYV.

The CDR3 DNA is TGCGCCAGCAGCCAAGACAGGAGGAGCTCCTACGAGCAGTACTTC. Translation: CASSQDRRSSYEQYF. V gene TRBV4-3 combines with J gene TRBJ2-7, with D perhaps matching TRBD2 (5 bases). V lost 0 bases, J lost 0 bases, and 9 bases lay in between. Germline assignment: CDR1 LGHNA and CDR2 YSLEER. This CDR3 has 15 amino acids.

This clonotype was detected many times. The V gene is TRBV5-6, the J gene TRBJ2-3, with TRBD2 as a possible D gene (5 bases). CDR3 length: 15 residues. Trimming left V 0 bases short and J 5 bases short, with 13 bases between. Germline CDR1 SGHDT, CDR2 YYEEEE. CDR3 loop: CASSLVPRVGDTQYF. DNA of the CDR3: TGTGCCAGCAGCTTGGTCCCGAGGGTGGGAGATACGCAGTATTTT. Complete variable domain (other parts from reference TRBV5-6 and TRBJ2-3): DAGVTQSPTHLIKTRGQQVTLRCSPKSGHDTVSWYQQALGQGPQFIFQYYEEEERQRGNFPDRFSGHQFPNYSSELNVNALLLGDSALYLCASSLVPRVGDTQYFGPGTRLTVL.

This clonotype was counted ten times or more. The gene calls are TRBV5-1 and TRBJ1-2; no clear D. The CDR3 loop spans 17 amino acids. Germline assignment: CDR1 SGHRS and CDR2 YFSETQ. Trimming removed 0 bases at V and 6 bases at J, with 21 bases between. Here the CDR3 DNA reads TGCGCCAGCAGCTTGGCGGACCCACGTCCGGATAGCGATGGCTACACCTTC. Its translation is CASSLADPRPDSDGYTF. The full variable domain, in which reference TRBV5-1 and TRBJ1-2 provide the parts outside the CDR3, is KAGVTQTPRYLIKTRGQQVTLSCSPISGHRSVSWYQQTPGQGLQFLFEYFSETQRNKGNFPGRFSGRQFSNSRSEMNVSTLELGDSALYLCASSLADPRPDSDGYTFGSGTRLTVV.

This clonotype was seen once. This chain uses TRBV5-1 with TRBJ2-5; no clear D. The CDR3 runs 13 residues. Germline CDR1 and CDR2: SGHRS and YFSETQ. V lost 7 bases to trimming and J lost 1 base, with 11 bases between them. The DNA of the CDR3 is TGCGCCAGCTCCCGCGGCATCCAAGAGACCCAGTACTTC. Encoded protein: CASSRGIQETQYF. Complete variable domain (other parts from reference TRBV5-1 and TRBJ2-5): KAGVTQTPRYLIKTRGQQVTLSCSPISGHRSVSWYQQTPGQGLQFLFEYFSETQRNKGNFPGRFSGRQFSNSRSEMNVSTLELGDSALYLCASSRGIQETQYFGPGTRLLVL.